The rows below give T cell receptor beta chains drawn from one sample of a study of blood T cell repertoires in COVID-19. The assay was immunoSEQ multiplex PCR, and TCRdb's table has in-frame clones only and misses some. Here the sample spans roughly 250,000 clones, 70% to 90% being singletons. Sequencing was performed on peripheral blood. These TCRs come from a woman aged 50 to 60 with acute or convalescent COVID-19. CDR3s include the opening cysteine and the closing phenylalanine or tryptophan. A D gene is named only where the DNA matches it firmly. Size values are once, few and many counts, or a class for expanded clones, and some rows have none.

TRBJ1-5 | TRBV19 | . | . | TGTGCCAGTAGTATCCCTTGGGGGGGCGAAGGACAGCCCCAGCATTTT | CASSIPWGGEGQPQHF
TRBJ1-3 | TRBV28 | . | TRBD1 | TGTGCCAGCAGCCGCGGGACAGGGGGCCGCAACACCATATATTTT | CASSRGTGGRNTIYF
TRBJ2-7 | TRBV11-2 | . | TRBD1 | TGTGCCAGCAGCTTAACGGGACAGGCTATTGTCCACGAGCAGTACTTC | CASSLTGQAIVHEQYF
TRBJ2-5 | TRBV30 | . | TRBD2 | TGTGCCTGGAGATCAGCGGGGTCCTGGGAGACCCAGTACTTC | CAWRSAGSWETQYF
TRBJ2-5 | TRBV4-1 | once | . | TGCGCCAGCAGCCAAGCGAAGACAGCCCGAACGGAGACCCAGTACTTC | CASSQAKTARTETQYF
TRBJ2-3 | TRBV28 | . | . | TGTGCCAGCAGGGGGCTCGGCACAGATACGCAGTATTTT | CASRGLGTDTQYF
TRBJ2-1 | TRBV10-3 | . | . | TGTGCCATCAGTGAATCGTCATCTCGGGAGGAGCAGTTCTTC | CAISESSSREEQFF
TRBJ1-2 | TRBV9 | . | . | TGTGCCAGCAGCCCATCACAGTTTCCCAACTATGGCTACACCTTC | CASSPSQFPNYGYTF
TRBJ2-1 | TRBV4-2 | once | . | TGTGCCAGCAGCCAAGGGGCCCCGTCGGCCTACAATGAGCAGTTCTTC | CASSQGAPSAYNEQFF
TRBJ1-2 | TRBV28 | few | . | TGTGCCAGCAGTTTCGGTCGGGTTATGGACTATGGCTACACCTTC | CASSFGRVMDYGYTF
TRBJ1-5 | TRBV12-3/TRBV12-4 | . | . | TGTGCCACCGCCGGGACACTGAATCAGCCCCAGCATTTT | CATAGTLNQPQHF
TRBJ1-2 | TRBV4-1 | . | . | TGCGCCAGCAGCCAAGAGCCAGGGGCAAACTATGGCTACACCTTC | CASSQEPGANYGYTF
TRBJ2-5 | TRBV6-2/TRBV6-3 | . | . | TGTGCCAGCAGTTACGACACTGAAGAGACCCAGTACTTC | CASSYDTEETQYF
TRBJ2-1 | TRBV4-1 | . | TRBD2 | TGCGCCAGCAGCCAAGAAACTAGCGGGAACTTATACAATGAGCAGTTCTTC | CASSQETSGNLYNEQFF
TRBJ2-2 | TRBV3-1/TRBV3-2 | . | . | TGTGCCAGCAGGAACTACGGGGAGCTGTTTTTT | CASRNYGELFF
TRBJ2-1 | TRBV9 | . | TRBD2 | TGTGCCAGCAGCCCCCCGAGGGCTAGCGGGAGAGGCAATGAGCAGTTCTTC | CASSPPRASGRGNEQFF
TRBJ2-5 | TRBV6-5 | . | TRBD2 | TGTGCCACCCGTCGAACTAGCGGGAGACGCGAGACCCAGTACTTC | CATRRTSGRRETQYF
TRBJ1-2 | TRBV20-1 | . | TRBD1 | TGCAGTGCCAGTTCCCCGGACAGGGCTAACTATGGCTACACCTTC | CSASSPDRANYGYTF
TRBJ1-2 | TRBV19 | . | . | TGTGCCAGTACCCTGGGAGGGGGCTATGGCTACACCTTC | CASTLGGGYGYTF
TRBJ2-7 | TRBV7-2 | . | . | TGTGCCAGCAGCTTCCTCGCGAACTACGAGCAGTACTTC | CASSFLANYEQYF
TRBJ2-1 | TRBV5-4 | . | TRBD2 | TGTGCCAGCAGCTTGAGCGGGAGTCCCGGCGATGAGCAGTTCTTC | CASSLSGSPGDEQFF
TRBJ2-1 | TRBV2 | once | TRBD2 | TGTGCCAGCTCCACTCTAGCGGGAGTAAACTACAATGAGCAGTTCTTC | CASSTLAGVNYNEQFF
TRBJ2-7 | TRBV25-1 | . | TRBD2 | TGTGCCAGCAGTCGTTCTAGCGGGAGCCGCTACGAGCAGTACTTC | CASSRSSGSRYEQYF
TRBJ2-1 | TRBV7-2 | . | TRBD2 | TGTGCCAGCAGCACTCGGGGCGGGAGGGCCGTAAATGAGCAGTTCTTC | CASSTRGGRAVNEQFF